This TCR beta chain was found in a study of radiotherapy plus CTLA-4 blockade in lung cancer listed by TCRdb under 2018. Regarding the research as a whole: Among the enrolled patients, approximately 18% had an objective response, and about 30% reached disease control.

The study at large found these results: After treatment with radiotherapy and ipilimumab, TCR clones that came from tumors expanded in the peripheral blood. The strongest predictors of response, as reported, were early dynamic changes in blood T cell clones along with a rise in serum interferon-beta after radiation.

Focal radiation therapy combined with CTLA-4 blockade (ipilimumab) was tested in patients with chemo-refractory metastatic non-small-cell lung cancer. Compared with germline, V lacks 3 bases and J lacks 9 bases; bases without a gene match: 7. CDR1 and CDR2 are drawn from the germline V gene: SNHLY, FYNNEI. Including the terminal cysteine and phenylalanine, the CDR3 comprises 15 residues. Left in the record is the CDR3 DNA by itself, 45 bases read in frame from the first base. The library was generated by the immunoSEQ multiplex PCR assay. Sourced from immuneACCESS, this table was stored by TCRdb with only in-frame sequences that have V and J called. A share of the clones is absent; for the studies checked, an unresolved V gene accounts for under half, and the remainder has no known explanation. The sample profile shows over 100,000 clones; 81% of them were found once. Clones ranked in the top ten supply around 3% of the sample.

This clone was observed once. It has no known antigen specificity. Base qualities are missing; no much larger clone stands one base away. The origin of this receptor is a human donor with non-small cell lung cancer that progressed on radiotherapy plus ipilimumab. Some clones in this sample may be carry-over from other donors' samples. The chain uses TRBV2 and TRBJ2-1; TRBD1 agrees with 11 junctional bases. The specimen was peripheral blood, collected from a patient treated with radiotherapy plus ipilimumab. The DNA sequence follows: TGTGCCAGCAGTGATCCCGGACAGGGGGCGGTTGAGCAGTTCTTC. This codes for CASSDPGQGAVEQFF.